Following are 16 T cell receptor beta chains from one sample sequenced in a study of blood T cell repertoires in COVID-19. This table comes from immunoSEQ multiplex PCR, and its TCRdb copy is limited to in-frame clones, with some not included. This table holds about 58,000 clones, around 91% found once. Specimen: peripheral blood. These receptors all stem from a man between 60 and 75 years old with active COVID-19.

The chain couples TRBV2 to TRBJ2-7; 10 bases align to TRBD1. The CDR3 runs to 14 residues. CDR1 SNHLY and CDR2 FYNNEI come from the germline V gene. The V gene end was trimmed by 1 base and the J gene end by 5 bases; junction bases not matched to a gene: 2. CDR3 sequence (DNA): TGTGCCAGCAGTGAAGGACAGGGGGCCCACGAGCAGTACTTC. Translated, it gives CASSEGQGAHEQYF. Variable domain in full (rest from reference TRBV2 and TRBJ2-7): EPEVTQTPSHQVTQMGQEVILRCVPISNHLYFYWYRQILGQKVEFLVSFYNNEISEKSEIFDDQFSVERPDGSNFTLKIRSTKLEDSAMYFCASSEGQGAHEQYFGPGTRLTVT.

CDR3 in DNA: TGCGCCAGCAGCTTGGAGGGGAATTCGGCCGACTACACCTTC. Protein product: CASSLEGNSADYTF. The chain links TRBV5-1 to TRBJ1-2, with a weak D call TRBD1 (5 bases). This CDR3 has 14 residues. CDR1 is SGHRS and CDR2 is YFSETQ in the germline V gene. V dropped 0 bases and J dropped 10 bases, with 16 bases sitting between them.

The rearrangement uses TRBV24-1 and TRBJ1-5; unclear D gene. Trimming removed 6 bases from V and 7 bases from J, with 15 bases in between. Germline CDR1 KGHDR, CDR2 SFDVKD. The CDR3 is made up of 14 amino acids. The CDR3 reads CATSRGESGQPQHF. In DNA form, the CDR3 reads TGTGCCACCAGTCGGGGAGAGTCGGGCCAGCCCCAGCATTTT.

This chain links TRBV7-9 with TRBJ1-2; the match to TRBD1 covers 8 bases. The CDR3 consists of 14 residues. Germline V gives CDR1 SEHNR, CDR2 FQNEAQ (reference sequence). V was pared by 1 base and J by 8 bases, with 6 bases of the junction left unmatched. CDR3 residues: CASSLDRGTGGYTF. CDR3 nucleotide sequence: TGTGCCAGCAGCTTAGACAGGGGGACGGGAGGCTACACCTTC.

The V gene is TRBV5-4, the J gene TRBJ2-7, with 7 bases lining up with TRBD1. Germline CDR1 reads SGHNT; CDR2 reads YYREEE (reference sequence). The CDR3 is made up of 18 amino acids. The ends lost 0 bases at V and 1 base at J; junction bases unmatched: 13. The CDR3 DNA sequence: TGTGCCAGCAGCTTGGCTGGAGTCCCCGGGACAGCATCCTACGAGCAGTACTTC. Translation: CASSLAGVPGTASYEQYF.

This chain joins TRBV15 and TRBJ2-7; TRBD2 is a possible D gene (5 bases). Per the germline V gene, CDR1 is LNHNV and CDR2 is YYDKDF (reference sequence). CDR3 length: 13 residues. V was pared by 1 base and J by 8 bases, with 12 bases between. The chain's CDR3 is CATSRVGSGKQYF. For the CDR3, the DNA is TGTGCCACCAGCAGAGTAGGGAGCGGAAAGCAGTACTTC. Drawing the rest from reference TRBV15 and TRBJ2-7, the complete variable domain is DAMVIQNPRYQVTQFGKPVTLSCSQTLNHNVMYWYQQKSSQAPKLLFHYYDKDFNNEADTPDNFQSRRPNTSFCFLDIRSPGLGDTAMYLCATSRVGSGKQYFGPGTRLTVT.

The chain is built from TRBV10-3 and TRBJ2-7; possibly TRBD2 for D (6 bases). Germline loops: CDR1 ENHRY, CDR2 SYGVKD. V was shortened by 5 bases and J by 5 bases, with 13 bases between the two germline ends. This CDR3 contains 13 residues. In DNA, the CDR3 is TGTGCCATCAGTTACTTGGAGGGCAACGAGCAGTACTTC. This encodes CAISYLEGNEQYF.

This clone was observed a few times. The chain carries TRBV27 and TRBJ2-3, with D maybe TRBD2 (6 bases). Trimming stripped 5 bases from V and 3 bases from J, with 18 bases between. Germline V lookup: CDR1 MNHEY, CDR2 SMNVEV (reference sequence). The CDR3 length is 16 residues. The CDR3: CASSTIRDLATDTQYF. The CDR3 nucleotides read TGTGCCAGCAGTACAATCCGGGACTTGGCGACAGATACGCAGTATTTT.

This clone occurred once. This specimen includes other DNA sequences encoding the same CDR3. The chain uses TRBV12-3 or TRBV12-4 and TRBJ2-7; TRBD2 might be the D (6 bases). The CDR3 covers 12 residues. The V and J ends lost 5 bases and 4 bases respectively, with 9 bases between them. The CDR3 reads CASSPGGYEQYF. CDR3 coding DNA: TGTGCCAGCAGTCCCGGGGGATACGAGCAGTACTTC.

This chain links TRBV4-3 with TRBJ2-2; no firm D call. The germline V and J ends were trimmed by 5 bases and 5 bases, with 9 bases remaining between them. CDR3 size: 13 residues. Per germline, CDR1 LGHNA and CDR2 YSLEER. The CDR3 DNA is TGCGCCAGCAGCTATGGAGAAACCGGGGAGCTGTTTTTT. It is translated as CASSYGETGELFF.

The genes are TRBV9 and TRBJ1-3; D gene uncertain. The CDR3 is 13 amino acids. Germline values: CDR1 SGDLS, CDR2 YYNGEE. The V and J ends lost 3 bases and 1 base respectively, with 5 bases between them. The CDR3 DNA is TGTGCCAGCAGCGCCCGGTCTGGAAACACCATATATTTT. The encoded protein is CASSARSGNTIYF.

The chain combines TRBV6-5 with TRBJ2-7; D is uncertain. CDR1 and CDR2 from the germline V gene are MNHEY and SVGAGI. V shed 6 bases and J shed 3 bases, with 12 bases lying between them. The CDR3 loop spans 13 amino acids. This CDR3 is CASRRAGYYEQYF. The CDR3 DNA reads TGTGCCAGCAGACGAGCCGGGTACTACGAGCAGTACTTC.

The gene calls are TRBV10-3 and TRBJ1-2, with TRBD1 identical over 7 bases. Germline loops: CDR1 ENHRY, CDR2 SYGVKD. Trimming took 6 bases from V and 2 from J; bases not matched to a gene: 9. There are 15 residues in the CDR3. The CDR3, as DNA: TGTGCCATCAGAACGGGACAGATGGGGAACTATGGCTACACCTTC. Its protein is CAIRTGQMGNYGYTF.

CDR3 loop: CASLPRREGYNEQFF. The CDR3 region has the DNA TGTGCCAGCTTACCGCGGCGGGAGGGGTACAATGAGCAGTTCTTC. V gene TRBV6-5 combines with J gene TRBJ2-1; 9 positions match TRBD2. The CDR3 is 15 residues long. V lost 8 bases, J lost 4 bases, and 9 bases stayed unmatched. Germline V lookup: CDR1 MNHEY, CDR2 SVGAGI.

The chain carries TRBV5-1 and TRBJ1-1; 9 bases align to TRBD1. The CDR3 length is 15 residues. CDR1 and CDR2 (germline): SGHRS, YFSETQ. With V trimmed by 2 bases and J by 4 bases, 6 bases remained unmatched. The CDR3 loop reads CASSLQGAHGTEAFF. In nucleotides, the CDR3 is TGCGCCAGCAGCTTACAGGGGGCGCATGGCACTGAAGCTTTCTTT.

The chain recombines TRBV6-1 with TRBJ2-5; 9 nucleotides line up with TRBD2. CDR1 is MNHNS and CDR2 is SASEGT in the germline V gene. V trimming: 0 bases; J trimming: 2 bases; junction bases outside the gene matches: 4. This CDR3 region has 16 residues. CDR3 loop: CASSEAASGAQETQYF. The CDR3 DNA is TGTGCCAGCAGTGAAGCGGCTAGCGGGGCTCAAGAGACCCAGTACTTC.